The clone carrying this T cell receptor beta chain was detected many times. Its matching antigen is unknown. This sample is part of a study of T cell repertoires in cytomegalovirus infection. Turning to the study itself: Public TCR beta signatures were indicative of both CMV infection and a matching HLA type.

The ends lost 6 bases at V and 8 bases at J; junction bases unmatched: 9. The CDR3 length is 15 residues. Per the germline V gene, CDR1 is SGHVS and CDR2 is FQNEAQ. Study observations and caveats: The ex vivo response was dominated by HLA-C-restricted CMV-specific TCR beta clonotypes. The study identified carriers of CMV plus the relevant HLA from cumulative public TCR beta family frequency.

MiXCR was run by TCRdb on the reads, yielding one entry per CDR3 protein. The repertoire consists of 200,000 to 250,000 distinct CDR3 sequences, with 20% to 25% occurring once and the leading ten covering 15% to 20%. The sequence derives from a human donor in good health (CMV status not recorded). Some clones in this sample may be carry-over from other donors' samples. The rearrangement joins TRBV7-8 to TRBJ1-4; 10 positions match TRBD1. Sequenced material: CD8+ T cells from PBMCs. CDR3 bases: TGTGCCAGCAGTACGACCGACAGGGGGCGGGAAAAACTGTTTTTT. This encodes CASSTTDRGREKLFF. Full variable domain (remainder filled in from reference TRBV7-8 and TRBJ1-4): GAGVSQSPRYKVAKRGQDVALRCDPISGHVSLFWYQQALGQGPEFLTYFQNEAQLDKSGLPSDRFFAERPEGSVSTLKIQRTQQEDSAVYLCASSTTDRGREKLFFGSGTQLSVL.